The entry below gives a single T cell receptor (beta chain) sequence along with its context. Antigen specificity is unknown. This sample was taken from a study of radiation and T cells in renal cell carcinoma. Whole-study context: Nephrectomy followed 15 Gy stereotactic body radiation by 4 weeks. Study-wide points: In blood, top tumor clones expanded by 2 weeks, shrinking by 4. Baseline intratumoral clonotype presence is unknown without pretreatment biopsies.

Generated by immunoSEQ multiplex PCR, the TCRdb table keeps only in-frame clones and is missing some. The sample includes about 59,000 clones, 78% of them seen just once. The time point: baseline pretreatment blood. The treatment denotes: 15 Gy SBRT to primary tumor, nephrectomy 4 weeks later. In germline, CDR1 is SGHRS, CDR2 YFSETQ. The trim removed 4 bases at V and 5 bases at J, leaving 6 bases unmatched. The CDR3 consists of 15 residues. Sequencing used blood, obtained from a patient whose treatment included radiotherapy and nephrectomy. The TCR comes from a man aged 60 to 75 with renal cell carcinoma. V is TRBV5-1 and J is TRBJ2-3, with 11 bases aligning to TRBD2. The CDR3 DNA is TGCGCCAGCAGCACAGTAGCGGGGGGGCAAGATACGCAGTATTTT. Translating gives CASSTVAGGQDTQYF.